This TCR beta chain comes out of a study of human T cells and chemical hapten exposure. Stated time point: pre-sensitization, week 0. Indicated treatment: therapeutic diphenylcyclopropenone sensitization with weekly scalp DPC. Trimming stripped 5 bases from V and 0 bases from J, with 8 bases between. CDR3 length equals 14 residues. Unique molecular identifiers were affixed to discrete cDNA molecules within the library. TCRdb itself ran the RACE reads through MiXCR, one entry per CDR3 protein. The sample records around 380,000 distinct CDR3 sequences, around 5.5% being singletons. The sample consisted of whole blood, taken in connection with sensitization to the hapten diphenylcyclopropenone (DPC). This receptor was obtained from a woman under 30 with alopecia areata. Some clones in this sample may be carry-over from other donors' samples. This chain links TRBV12-3 or TRBV12-4 with TRBJ1-5, with D possibly TRBD1 on 5 matching bases. The CDR3 spells CASSAQDSNQPQHF. The CDR3 DNA is TGTGCCAGCAGTGCACAGGATAGCAATCAGCCCCAGCATTTT.